This T cell receptor beta chain comes out of a study of T cells in Graves' hyperthyroidism and ophthalmopathy. The CDR3 extends over 14 amino acids. V dropped 3 bases and J dropped 3 bases, with 11 bases sitting between them. Germline V gene data show CDR1 as SGHTA and CDR2 as FQGNSA. TCR beta CDR3 regions were amplified from RNA transcripts. The study used the HTBI primer set for a first-round RT-PCR of the TCR CDR3. TCRdb ran MiXCR on the multiplex PCR reads and lists one entry per CDR3 protein. The sample holds approximately 560,000 distinct CDR3 sequences, 46% seen once. Sequenced sample: peripheral blood or thyroid tissue (not recorded which). The origin of this receptor is a woman under 30 with Graves' hyperthyroidism. This chain connects TRBV7-2 to TRBJ1-1; D unresolved. CDR3 in DNA: TGTGCCAGCAGCTTGGGCGAAGGAGACACTGAAGCTTTCTTT. Its protein product is CASSLGEGDTEAFF.